The 10 T cell receptor beta chains below were found in one sample sequenced in a study of T cell repertoires in cytomegalovirus infection. In TCRdb, the reads were re-called with MiXCR into one record per CDR3 protein. The repertoire has about 280,000 distinct CDR3 sequences, less than 25% of them found once; the top ten carry around 20%. Which antigens these TCRs recognize remains unknown. Source: cultured PBMCs, taken from culture after CMV antigen stimulation. The receptors were gathered from a human donor in good health (CMV status not recorded). Some clones in this sample may be carry-over from other donors' samples.

This clonotype has only a few counts. The V call is TRBV12-3 or TRBV12-4, the J call TRBJ2-3; maybe TRBD2 (5 bases). This CDR3 region has 16 residues. Trimming cost V 7 bases and J 1 base, with 18 bases left between them. The CDR3 bases are TGTGCCAGCATCGCTCTAGCTCCCGTGGGCACAGATACGCAGTATTTT. Its protein is CASIALAPVGTDTQYF.

V is TRBV4-3 and J is TRBJ1-2, with D unclear. The CDR3 has 16 residues. Trimming stripped 3 bases from V and 7 bases from J, with 21 bases between. Germline V gene sequence: CDR1 LGHNA, CDR2 YSLEER. The CDR3 spells CASSQRSGITSSGYTF. The CDR3 bases are TGCGCCAGCAGCCAGAGATCTGGGATAACAAGTTCTGGCTACACCTTC.

The rearrangement joins TRBV27 to TRBJ2-7; 7 nucleotides line up with TRBD1. This CDR3 comprises 15 residues. Germline V gene lookup returns CDR1 MNHEY and CDR2 SMNVEV (reference sequence). V dropped 5 bases and J dropped 2; count of bases not matched to a gene: 9. CDR3 protein: CASSPGTAPAYEQYF. CDR3 sequence (DNA): TGTGCCAGCAGTCCCGGGACAGCGCCGGCCTACGAGCAGTACTTC.

This chain connects TRBV10-3 to TRBJ2-7, with TRBD1 identical over 7 bases. The length of the CDR3 is 12 residues. The germline gives CDR1 ENHRY, CDR2 SYGVKD. The junction had 6 bases not matched to a gene; V was cut back by 8 bases and J by 5 bases. The CDR3 DNA reads as TGTGCCATCCCAGGGGGTGTCGACGAGCAGTACTTC. This sequence encodes CAIPGGVDEQYF.

As regards this clonotype: This could be a read error, since a much larger clone is one nucleotide away. The chain employs TRBV11-2 and TRBJ2-7; TRBD2 matches 9 bases. CDR3 length: 14 amino acids. Germline values: CDR1 SGHAT, CDR2 FQNNGV. The junction had 15 bases not matched to a gene; V was cut back by 7 bases and J by 11 bases. The CDR3 loop reads CASNLKPGLALEYV. The CDR3 DNA reads TGTGCCAGCAACCTAAAACCGGGACTAGCCTTGGAGTACGTC.

This clonotype was found once. The genes are TRBV4-3 and TRBJ2-2; D perhaps matches TRBD2 (6 bases). The CDR3 extends over 14 amino acids. Germline V gene sequence: CDR1 LGHNA, CDR2 YSLEER. V lost 3 bases and J lost 7, with 12 bases in between. The CDR3: CASSHAGPNGELFF. Here the CDR3 DNA reads TGCGCCAGCAGCCACGCGGGACCAAACGGGGAGCTGTTTTTT.

The chain combines TRBV19 with TRBJ2-1, with D perhaps matching TRBD1 (6 bases). Trimming pared 9 bases from V and 6 bases from J, leaving 21 bases between. This CDR3 spans 15 amino acids. Looked up from germline, CDR1 is LNHDA and CDR2 is SQIVND (reference sequence). The CDR3 nucleotides read TGTGCCAGCTCTATCACAGGGCTTCTACCCAATGAGCAGTTCTTC. Protein: CASSITGLLPNEQFF.

This clonotype showed up many times. The chain is built from TRBV24-1 and TRBJ2-5; possibly TRBD1 or TRBD2 for D (5 bases each). V lost 10 bases and J 3 bases, leaving 14 bases between the germline ends. The CDR3 consists of 13 residues. In germline, CDR1 is KGHDR, CDR2 SFDVKD. The CDR3 sequence is CATGPGPKETQYF. CDR3 nucleotide sequence: TGTGCCACTGGACCGGGGCCCAAAGAGACCCAGTACTTC.

The V call is TRBV18, the J call TRBJ2-3, with D hard to call. Per germline, CDR1 KGHSH and CDR2 LQKENI. The CDR3 consists of 13 residues. V shed 6 bases and J shed 9 bases, with 16 bases lying between them. The CDR3 DNA follows: TGTGCCAGCTCCCCCCAAAACCTGTGGACGCAGTATTTT. This sequence encodes CASSPQNLWTQYF.

V and J are TRBV27 and TRBJ2-7; D is unclear. The CDR3 is 15 amino acids. Germline V gene lookup returns CDR1 MNHEY and CDR2 SMNVEV (reference sequence). Trimming cost V 5 bases and J 0 bases, with 14 bases left between them. The CDR3 region is CASSAGRGISYEQYF. Written as DNA, the CDR3 is TGTGCCAGCAGTGCCGGGCGTGGGATCTCCTACGAGCAGTACTTC.